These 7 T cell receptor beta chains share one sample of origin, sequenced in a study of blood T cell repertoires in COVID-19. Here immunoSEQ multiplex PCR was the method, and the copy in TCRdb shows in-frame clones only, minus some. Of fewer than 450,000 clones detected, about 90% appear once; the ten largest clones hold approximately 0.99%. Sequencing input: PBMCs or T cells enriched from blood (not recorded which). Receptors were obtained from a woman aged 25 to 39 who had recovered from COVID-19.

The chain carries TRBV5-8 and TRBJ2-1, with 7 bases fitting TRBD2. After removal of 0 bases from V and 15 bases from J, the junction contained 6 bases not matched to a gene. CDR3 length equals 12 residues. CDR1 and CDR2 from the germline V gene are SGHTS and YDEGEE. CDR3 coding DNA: TGTGCCAGCAGCTTGGGGCGGGGGAGACTGTTCTTC. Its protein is CASSLGRGRLFF.

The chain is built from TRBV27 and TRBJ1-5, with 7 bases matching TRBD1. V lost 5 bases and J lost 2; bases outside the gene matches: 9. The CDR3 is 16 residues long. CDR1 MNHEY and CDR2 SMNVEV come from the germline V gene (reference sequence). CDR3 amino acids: CASSTTGLRRNQPQHF. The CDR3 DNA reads TGTGCCAGCAGTACGACAGGGCTCAGGCGCAATCAGCCCCAGCATTTT.

The CDR3 loop reads CASSQAQGGEQYF. In nucleotides, the CDR3 is TGTGCCAGCAGCCAGGCCCAGGGTGGCGAGCAGTACTTC. The chain employs TRBV3-1 (or the pseudogene TRBV3-2) and TRBJ2-7, with a tentative D call TRBD1 (5 bases). The germline gives CDR1 LGHDT, CDR2 YNNKEL (reference sequence). The CDR3 is made up of 13 amino acids. V was trimmed by 3 bases and J by 6 bases, leaving 12 bases between them.

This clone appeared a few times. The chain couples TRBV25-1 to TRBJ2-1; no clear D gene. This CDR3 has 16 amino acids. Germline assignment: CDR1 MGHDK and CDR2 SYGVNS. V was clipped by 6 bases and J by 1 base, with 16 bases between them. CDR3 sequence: CASSLTLASSYNEQFF. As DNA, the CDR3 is TGTGCCAGCAGCCTCACCCTGGCCAGTTCCTACAATGAGCAGTTCTTC.

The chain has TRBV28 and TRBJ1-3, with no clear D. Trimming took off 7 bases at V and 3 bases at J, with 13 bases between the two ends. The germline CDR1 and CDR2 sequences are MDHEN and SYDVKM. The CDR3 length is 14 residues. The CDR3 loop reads CASIEGRRGNTIYF. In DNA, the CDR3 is TGTGCCAGCATTGAGGGAAGGCGTGGAAACACCATATATTTT.

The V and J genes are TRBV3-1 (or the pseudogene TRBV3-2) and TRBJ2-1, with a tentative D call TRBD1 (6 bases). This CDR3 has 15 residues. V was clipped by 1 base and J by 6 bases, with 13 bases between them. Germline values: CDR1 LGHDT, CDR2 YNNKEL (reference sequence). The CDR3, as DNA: TGTGCCAGCAGCCAAGGAAGGGGGATTGGCAATGAGCAGTTCTTC. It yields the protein CASSQGRGIGNEQFF.

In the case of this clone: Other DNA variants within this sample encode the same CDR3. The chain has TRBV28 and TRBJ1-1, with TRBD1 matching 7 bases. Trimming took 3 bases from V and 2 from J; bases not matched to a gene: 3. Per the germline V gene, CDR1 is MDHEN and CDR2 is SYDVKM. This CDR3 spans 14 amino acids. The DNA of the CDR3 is TGTGCCAGCAGTTTGACAGGGTCAAACACTGAAGCTTTCTTT. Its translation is CASSLTGSNTEAFF.